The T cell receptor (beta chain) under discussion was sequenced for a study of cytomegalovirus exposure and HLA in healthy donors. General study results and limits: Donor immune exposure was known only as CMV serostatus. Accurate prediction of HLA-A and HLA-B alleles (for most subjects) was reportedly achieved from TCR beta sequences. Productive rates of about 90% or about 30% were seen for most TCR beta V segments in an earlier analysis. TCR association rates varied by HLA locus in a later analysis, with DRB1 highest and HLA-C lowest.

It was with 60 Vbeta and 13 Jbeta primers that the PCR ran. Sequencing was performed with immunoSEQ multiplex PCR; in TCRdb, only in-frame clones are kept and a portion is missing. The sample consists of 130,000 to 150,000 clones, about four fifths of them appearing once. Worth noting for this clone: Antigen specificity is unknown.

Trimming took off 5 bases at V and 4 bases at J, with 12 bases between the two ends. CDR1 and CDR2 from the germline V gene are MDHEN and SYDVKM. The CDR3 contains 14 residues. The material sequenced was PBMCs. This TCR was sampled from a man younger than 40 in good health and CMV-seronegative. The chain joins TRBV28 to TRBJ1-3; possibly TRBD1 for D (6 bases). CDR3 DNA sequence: TGTGCCAGCAGTCTCCGGGGGGCGGGAAACACCATATATTTT. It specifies CASSLRGAGNTIYF.